These 28 T cell receptor beta chains originate from one sample sequenced in a study of control samples from healthy donors and cancer patients. The method was immunoSEQ multiplex PCR; TCRdb's version includes in-frame clones alone and lacks a portion of them. This sample has 400,000 to 500,000 clones, with 75% to 95% found just once. The sequenced material came from PBMCs. All receptors come from a man aged 40-50 years with head and neck cancer.

The rearrangement joins TRBV19 to TRBJ2-5; 8 positions match TRBD1. Germline loops: CDR1 LNHDA, CDR2 SQIVND (reference sequence). With 6 bases clipped from V and 13 bases from J, the junction kept 16 bases outside the gene matches. CDR3 length: 14 amino acids. The DNA for the CDR3 is TGTGCCAGTAGCATCCGTGTAGGGACAGGTTTAACGTACTTC. Its translation is CASSIRVGTGLTYF.

The J gene is TRBJ1-2, the V gene TRBV28; D possibly corresponds to TRBD1 (6 bases). The ends were cut back, 7 bases at V and 4 bases at J, with 22 bases in the middle. The CDR3 has 16 amino acids. Germline assignment: CDR1 MDHEN and CDR2 SYDVKM. This chain's CDR3 is CASNSLFAGEGYGYTF. The CDR3 coding sequence is TGTGCCAGCAACAGTTTATTCGCAGGGGAAGGCTATGGCTACACCTTC.

The chain carries TRBV5-4 and TRBJ2-1; D uncertain. This CDR3 region has 13 residues. The germline V gene encodes CDR1 SGHNT and CDR2 YYREEE (reference sequence). The V gene lost 0 bases and the J gene lost 7 bases, with 8 bases spanning the gap. CDR3 loop: CASSLGVGNEQFF. The CDR3 DNA reads as TGTGCCAGCAGCTTGGGGGTTGGGAATGAGCAGTTCTTC.

V gene TRBV7-9 combines with J gene TRBJ1-3; D gene ambiguous. This CDR3 is 17 amino acids long. The V end lost 4 bases, the J end lost 0 bases, and 16 bases lay between the germline ends. CDR1 and CDR2 (germline): SEHNR, FQNEAQ (reference sequence). The CDR3 DNA is TGTGCCAGCAGCTCGACCTTGGACTGGAGCTCTGGAAACACCATATATTTT. Residues: CASSSTLDWSSGNTIYF. The variable domain in full, completed from reference TRBV7-9 and TRBJ1-3, reads DTGVSQNPRHKITKRGQNVTFRCDPISEHNRLYWYRQTLGQGPEFLTYFQNEAQLEKSRLLSDRFSAERPKGSFSTLEIQRTEQGDSAMYLCASSSTLDWSSGNTIYFGEGSWLTVV.

This clone was recorded only once. The chain recombines TRBV7-6 with TRBJ2-5, with D possibly matching TRBD1 (5 bases). The germline V gene encodes CDR1 SGHVS and CDR2 FNYEAQ. V was clipped by 3 bases and J by 0 bases, with 11 bases between them. The CDR3 spans 15 residues. The CDR3 DNA is TGTGCCAGCAGCTTCGGACAACTGTACCAAGAGACCCAGTACTTC. It encodes CASSFGQLYQETQYF.

This sequence joins TRBV19 and TRBJ2-1; the D gene could be TRBD1 or TRBD2 (5 bases each). The CDR3 runs to 15 residues. Trimming pared 3 bases from V and 5 bases from J, leaving 14 bases between. Germline CDR1 and CDR2: LNHDA and SQIVND (reference sequence). The DNA for the CDR3 is TGTGCCAGTAGTATGGGGGTGGCGCGGGACAATGAGCAGTTCTTC. This gives the protein CASSMGVARDNEQFF.

V usage is TRBV24-1 and J usage is TRBJ2-1; no clear D. The V and J ends lost 4 bases and 9 bases respectively, with 12 bases between them. This CDR3 has 13 amino acids. Germline-derived CDR1 and CDR2 are KGHDR and SFDVKD. CDR3 residues: CATSDSRRGEQFF. The CDR3 DNA reads TGTGCCACCAGTGACTCCAGAAGAGGTGAGCAGTTCTTC.

V and J are TRBV14 and TRBJ1-1; 8 nucleotides match TRBD1. Germline CDR1 and CDR2: SGHDN and FVKESK. This CDR3 has 16 residues. J was trimmed by 4 bases and V by 4 bases; bases with no gene match: 11. This CDR3 is CASSLRTGRMGTEAFF. In DNA, the CDR3 is TGTGCCAGCAGCCTACGGACAGGGAGGATGGGCACTGAAGCTTTCTTT.

J is TRBJ2-5 and V is TRBV5-6; D is undetermined. The ends were cut back, 0 bases at V and 4 bases at J, with 4 bases in the middle. The germline V gene has CDR1 SGHDT and CDR2 YYEEEE. The CDR3 has 12 amino acids. CDR3 region: CASSLARETQYF. In DNA, the CDR3 is TGTGCCAGCAGCTTGGCCCGAGAGACCCAGTACTTC. Full variable domain (missing parts from reference TRBV5-6 and TRBJ2-5): DAGVTQSPTHLIKTRGQQVTLRCSPKSGHDTVSWYQQALGQGPQFIFQYYEEEERQRGNFPDRFSGHQFPNYSSELNVNALLLGDSALYLCASSLARETQYFGPGTRLLVL.

The J gene is TRBJ1-5, the V gene TRBV24-1, with D uncertain. Trimming removed 5 bases at V and 3 bases at J, with 16 bases between. Germline CDR1 is KGHDR and CDR2 is SFDVKD. CDR3 length: 16 amino acids. Here the CDR3 DNA reads TGTGCCACCAGTGGTCAGGCTGAGGATCTCAATCAGCCCCAGCATTTT. It translates to CATSGQAEDLNQPQHF.

This chain joins TRBV6-5 and TRBJ1-2; 9 nucleotides match TRBD1. In germline, CDR1 is MNHEY, CDR2 SVGAGI. There are 15 residues in the CDR3. The trim removed 2 bases at V and 7 bases at J, leaving 8 bases unmatched. CDR3 nucleotides: TGTGCCAGCAGTTACGCGGGACAGGGAATTGGTGGCTACACCTTC. This encodes CASSYAGQGIGGYTF.

The V gene is TRBV12-3 or TRBV12-4, the J gene TRBJ1-1; D gene ambiguous. This CDR3 is built from 11 residues. Trimming left V 6 bases short and J 4 bases short, with 6 bases between. The CDR3 DNA reads TGTGCCAGCAGCACGGGCACTGAAGCTTTCTTT. Translated, it gives CASSTGTEAFF.

The J gene is TRBJ2-7, the V gene TRBV10-3; a possible D gene is TRBD2 (5 bases). The CDR3 contains 14 residues. Deletions cut 4 bases from V and 3 bases from J, with 13 bases between. Germline V CDR1 and CDR2: ENHRY, SYGVKD. The CDR3 sequence: CAISVGGTYYEQYF. CDR3 bases: TGTGCCATCAGTGTCGGAGGAACTTACTACGAGCAGTACTTC.

V usage is TRBV11-2 and J usage is TRBJ1-1, with D unclear. Trimming removed 1 base from V and 6 bases from J, with 18 bases in between. The CDR3 contains 16 residues. The V gene's germline CDR1 is SGHAT and CDR2 FQNNGV. This CDR3 is CASSLGPRPPIAEAFF. The DNA of the CDR3 is TGTGCCAGCAGCTTAGGTCCGCGGCCGCCGATCGCTGAAGCTTTCTTT.

The J gene is TRBJ2-3, the V gene TRBV6-2 or TRBV6-3; D is uncertain. Trimming shortened V by 4 bases and J by 3 bases, and 17 bases separated the two germline ends. Per the germline V gene, CDR1 is MNHEY and CDR2 is SVGEGT. CDR3 length: 16 amino acids. The CDR3 is CASSFTGQRGTDTQYF. In DNA, the CDR3 is TGTGCCAGCAGTTTCACCGGGCAAAGAGGAACAGATACGCAGTATTTT.

The chain is built from TRBV28 and TRBJ2-1; D might be TRBD1 (5 bases). The CDR3 covers 16 residues. CDR1 and CDR2 (germline): MDHEN, SYDVKM. V was cut by 3 bases and J by 0 bases, with 12 bases left in between. The CDR3: CASSFVWTTSYNEQFF. In nucleotides, the CDR3 is TGTGCCAGCAGTTTCGTGTGGACAACCTCCTACAATGAGCAGTTCTTC.

CDR3 loop: CASSVDVGSPYGYTF. DNA of the CDR3: TGTGCCAGCAGCGTAGACGTCGGCAGCCCCTATGGCTACACCTTC. V gene TRBV9 combines with J gene TRBJ1-2; no definite D call. This CDR3 is built from 15 residues. CDR1 is SGDLS, CDR2 YYNGEE, per germline. Trimming took 0 bases from V and 4 from J, leaving 13 bases between them.

The chain uses TRBV4-2 and TRBJ1-1, with D possibly being TRBD1 (6 bases). Deletions cut 7 bases from V and 1 base from J, with 10 bases between. The CDR3 extends over 13 amino acids. The germline V gene has CDR1 LGHNA and CDR2 YNFKEQ. Here the CDR3 reads CASNTGKNTEAFF. In DNA, the CDR3 is TGTGCCAGCAACACAGGGAAGAACACTGAAGCTTTCTTT.

The chain carries TRBV28 and TRBJ1-5; weak D call: TRBD1 (5 bases). The germline V gene has CDR1 MDHEN and CDR2 SYDVKM. The length of the CDR3 is 14 residues. Trimming stripped 6 bases from V and 5 bases from J, with 14 bases between. CDR3 in DNA: TGTGCCAGCAGCCTAACAGGAGACCATCAGCCCCAGCATTTT. Translating gives CASSLTGDHQPQHF.

V gene TRBV28 combines with J gene TRBJ2-2; perhaps TRBD1 as D (6 bases). The V end lost 11 bases, the J end lost 4 bases, and 8 bases lay between the germline ends. The length of the CDR3 is 11 residues. CDR1 and CDR2 (germline): MDHEN, SYDVKM. CDR3 region: CAARGTGELFF. Written as DNA, the CDR3 is TGTGCCGCCAGGGGCACCGGGGAGCTGTTTTTT.

This clone was found once. The CDR3 DNA is TGTGCCAGTAGTATTCGAGTACCCGGGGAGCTGTTTTTT. As protein: CASSIRVPGELFF. V gene TRBV19 combines with J gene TRBJ2-2; D gene unclear. The germline V gene has CDR1 LNHDA and CDR2 SQIVND (reference sequence). The V end was cut by 3 bases, the J end by 6 bases, with 8 bases between. The CDR3 totals 13 residues.

This chain connects TRBV6-5 to TRBJ1-5; TRBD1 is a possible D gene (6 bases). The germline V gene has CDR1 MNHEY and CDR2 SVGAGI. V was clipped by 5 bases and J by 0 bases, with 11 bases between them. The CDR3 extends over 15 amino acids. The CDR3 is CASSPQGYSNQPQHF. CDR3 nucleotide sequence: TGTGCCAGCAGTCCTCAGGGGTATAGCAATCAGCCCCAGCATTTT.

The chain couples TRBV5-6 to TRBJ1-2; D not certain. Germline-derived CDR1 and CDR2 are SGHDT and YYEEEE. The CDR3 is made up of 14 amino acids. V gave up 4 bases and J gave up 4 bases, with 14 bases separating them. The CDR3 protein is CASSGGRASYGYTF. The CDR3 DNA reads TGTGCCAGCAGCGGTGGGAGAGCCAGCTATGGCTACACCTTC.

CDR3 protein: CASSLSPLPGARTGANVLTF. In nucleotides, the CDR3 is TGTGCCAGCAGTTTATCGCCCCTACCGGGGGCGAGGACTGGGGCCAACGTCCTGACTTTC. The chain uses TRBV27 and TRBJ2-6; D tentatively fits TRBD1 or TRBD2 (6 bases each). Germline V gene data show CDR1 as MNHEY and CDR2 as SMNVEV (reference sequence). The CDR3 length is 20 residues. V lost 0 bases, J lost 2 bases, and 20 bases lay in between.

The V gene is TRBV2, the J gene TRBJ1-3; D unresolved. V dropped 4 bases and J dropped 0 bases, with 13 bases sitting between them. The V gene's germline CDR1 is SNHLY and CDR2 FYNNEI. CDR3 length equals 16 residues. The CDR3 region has the DNA TGTGCCAGCAGTGTCGACCATATTTACTCTGGAAACACCATATATTTT. Its protein is CASSVDHIYSGNTIYF.

The chain recombines TRBV7-3 with TRBJ2-7; D is possibly TRBD2 (5 bases). This CDR3 has 14 residues. Between the trimmed V and J ends, which lost 2 bases and 2 bases, there was a span of 10 bases. From germline, CDR1 is SGHTA and CDR2 FQGTGA. CDR3 protein: CASSLQAGTYEQYF. CDR3 sequence (DNA): TGTGCCAGCAGCTTACAGGCCGGGACCTACGAGCAGTACTTC.

This clone was detected once. The chain recombines TRBV19 with TRBJ2-3, with 9 bases that match TRBD1. The germline gives CDR1 LNHDA, CDR2 SQIVND (reference sequence). The junction had 12 bases not matched to a gene; V was cut back by 1 base and J by 4 bases. The CDR3 consists of 18 residues. The CDR3 reads CASSIAHPGQGWADTQYF. The CDR3 DNA is TGTGCCAGTAGTATAGCTCACCCGGGACAGGGTTGGGCAGATACGCAGTATTTT.

The CDR3 here is CASRYLAGQRTGELFF. The CDR3, as DNA: TGTGCCAGTAGGTACTTAGCGGGACAGAGGACCGGGGAGCTGTTTTTT. The chain employs TRBV19 and TRBJ2-2, with a tentative D call TRBD2 (8 bases). V lost 6 bases, J lost 5 bases, and 19 bases lay in between. The CDR3 runs 16 residues. Germline loops: CDR1 LNHDA, CDR2 SQIVND (reference sequence).